Included here is one TCR beta chain sequence, with context. Germline loops: CDR1 LNHDA, CDR2 SQIVND (reference sequence). The CDR3 is 13 residues long. Deletions cut 3 bases from V and 1 base from J, with 6 bases between. From RNA transcripts, TCR beta CDR3 regions were amplified. In the first-round RT-PCR of the TCR CDR3, the HTBI primer set was used. TCRdb passed the multiplex PCR reads through MiXCR, listing each CDR3 protein once. The data hold about 600,000 distinct CDR3 sequences, with around 13% observed a single time. This sample is drawn from a study of T cells in Graves' hyperthyroidism and ophthalmopathy.

This receptor was identified in a woman aged 50 to 60 with Graves' ophthalmopathy. The gene calls are TRBV19 and TRBJ1-1; the D is unclear. Sequencing was done on a sample of blood. CDR3 nucleotides: TGTGCCAGTAGTATCTCGCCGAACACTGAAGCTTTCTTT. Protein sequence: CASSISPNTEAFF.